This record looks at one T cell receptor beta chain sequence and its context. There are many counts of this clonotype. Its antigen is still unknown. No clone much larger than this one lies a single base away; base qualities are absent. This sample was included in a study of T cells in Graves' hyperthyroidism and ophthalmopathy (dated by TCRdb to between 2019 and 2020). Describing the broader study: Peripheral blood samples were taken at initial diagnosis, before any treatment was given. According to the paper, TCR Vbeta CDR3 sequencing was carried out on around 140 peripheral blood samples, which came from approximately 41 ophthalmopathy, approximately 72 hyperthyroidism and roughly 17 progressor patients. Prospective prediction of ophthalmopathy was tested in an independent validation cohort of approximately 19 hyperthyroidism patients and 17 patients who later progressed to ophthalmopathy. After sampling, hyperthyroidism patients received methimazole starting at 30 mg daily, and ophthalmopathy patients received high-dose intravenous methylprednisolone. TCR V-J signatures able to tell the groups apart were searched for in a discovery cohort of 95 or so patients, of whom fewer than 45 had Graves' ophthalmopathy and roughly 57 had stable Graves' hyperthyroidism. The 100 or so discovery patients were divided at random into training and test sets in a 7:3 ratio. In about 6 Graves' hyperthyroidism patients, the study also compared T-cell repertoires from thyroid tissue with T-cell repertoires from blood. On the study overall, not on this receptor specifically: A model built on a 13 V-J signature distinguished ophthalmopathy from stable hyperthyroidism, reaching 87.88% sensitivity and about 81% specificity in cross-validation and 80%/75% in testing. Most expanded thyroid clonotypes (frequency above 0.001) were also detected in blood, a finding suggesting that blood repertoires may reflect thyroid immune responses. No statistical method was used to set the sample size in advance, and investigators knew the group allocation. In validation, progression to ophthalmopathy was predicted by the model with around 70% sensitivity and nearly 75% specificity, a median of roughly 6 months before onset.

Graves' hyperthyroidism was defined as stable when no progression to ophthalmopathy occurred over 18 months of follow-up. The hyperthyroidism patients were between 18 and 65 years old and newly diagnosed, with a disease duration of less than 2 months. Patients with uncontrolled infections, other autoimmune diseases, pregnancy or lactation were excluded. Diagnoses were based on clinical symptoms, serum thyroxine and TRAb, thyroid ultrasound and orbital computed tomography. PBMCs were separated from approximately 9.9 ml of fresh peripheral blood using Ficoll-Paque density gradient centrifugation. Total RNA was extracted with Trizol reagent, and quality was checked on an Agilent 2100 Bioanalyzer. The TCR beta CDR3 regions were amplified from RNA transcripts. The TCR CDR3 was subjected to a first round of RT-PCR using the HTBI primer set and the Qiagen OneStep RT-PCR kit. The libraries were constructed in a second round of multiplex PCR and then size-selected and purified. Sequencing of the libraries was done on an Illumina HiSeq2000 using paired-end 100 bp reads. On the authors' methods: SOAPnuke was used to process the raw data, with reads discarded if the reads contained adapters or uncalled bases, had a mean Phred below 15, or lacked an exact constant-primer or identifier match. COPE v1.2.5 was used to merge high-quality paired reads, and clonotypes were defined as unique nucleotide sequences. MiTCR v1.1 was used to align clonotypes to the IMGT TRBV, TRBD and TRBJ reference segments. The analysis was restricted to V-J combinations with a frequency above 0.0001, which together covered approximately 99% of the repertoires. A TCS score was defined as the ratio between F50 (clonal expansion) and ExV (chaos), using BLOSUM62-based TCRdist between CDR3 peptides within each V-J. Welch's t-statistics and random forest reduced 450 to 600 V-J features to 13, which were used in a naive Bayes classifier (R e1071). TCRdb itself trimmed the public reads at Q25 with fastp, ran MiXCR and retained productive beta chains. Each entry is one CDR3 protein sequence, shown with its most common DNA and genes. Here the V and J calls rest on TCRdb's processing, not on the authors' analysis. The sample includes hundreds of thousands of distinct CDR3 sequences, with 15% to 20% observed a single time. Around 4% of the sample lies in the top ten.

Here V drops 5 bases and J drops 9 bases, and the junction holds 12 bases not matched to any gene. The germline V gene yields SGHNT for CDR1 and YENEEA for CDR2. Including cysteine and phenylalanine, the CDR3 has 15 amino acids. Just the 45-base CDR3 DNA is kept, in frame starting at base 1. The sequencing input was blood. The TCR originated in a woman aged 25 to 39 with Graves' hyperthyroidism. This sequence uses TRBV11-3 and TRBJ2-1; TRBD1 agrees with 8 junctional bases. The nucleotide sequence is TGTGCCAGCAGCCCCTCGGACAGGGTAAAAGGTGAGCAGTTCTTC. Translated, this gives CASSPSDRVKGEQFF.